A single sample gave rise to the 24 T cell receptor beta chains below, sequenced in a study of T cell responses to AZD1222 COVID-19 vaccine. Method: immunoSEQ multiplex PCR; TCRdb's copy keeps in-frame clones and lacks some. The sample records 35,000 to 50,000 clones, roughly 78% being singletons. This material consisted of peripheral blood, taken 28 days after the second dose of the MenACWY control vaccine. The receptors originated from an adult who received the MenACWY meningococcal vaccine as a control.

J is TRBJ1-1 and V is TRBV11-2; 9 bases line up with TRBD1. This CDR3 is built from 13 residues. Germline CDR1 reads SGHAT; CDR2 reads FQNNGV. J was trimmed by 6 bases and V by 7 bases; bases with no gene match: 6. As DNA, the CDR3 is TGTGCCAGCACCACAGGGGGCCTTGCTGAAGCTTTCTTT. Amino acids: CASTTGGLAEAFF.

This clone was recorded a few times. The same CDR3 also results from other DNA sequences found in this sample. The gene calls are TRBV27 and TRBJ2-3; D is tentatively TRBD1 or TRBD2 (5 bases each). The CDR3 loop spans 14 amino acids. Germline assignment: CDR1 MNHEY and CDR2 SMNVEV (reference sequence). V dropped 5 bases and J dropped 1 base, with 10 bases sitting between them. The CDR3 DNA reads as TGTGCCAGCAGTACCCGGGGACGCACAGATACGCAGTATTTT. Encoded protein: CASSTRGRTDTQYF.

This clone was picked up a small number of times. The DNA of the CDR3 is TGTGCCAGCAGTGTTCAGGGAACAGCTAACTATGGCTACACCTTC. As protein: CASSVQGTANYGYTF. This rearrangement joins TRBV2 to TRBJ1-2; tentative D call: TRBD1 (5 bases). The germline CDR1 and CDR2 sequences are SNHLY and FYNNEI. CDR3 length equals 15 residues. V lost 4 bases, J lost 0 bases, and 12 bases lay in between.

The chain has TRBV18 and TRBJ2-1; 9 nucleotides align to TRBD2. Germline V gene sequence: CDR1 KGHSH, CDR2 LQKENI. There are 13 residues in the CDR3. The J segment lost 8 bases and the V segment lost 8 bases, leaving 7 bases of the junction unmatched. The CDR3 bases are TGTGCCAGCCTGGGACTAGCTGCAGATGAGCAGTTCTTC. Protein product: CASLGLAADEQFF.

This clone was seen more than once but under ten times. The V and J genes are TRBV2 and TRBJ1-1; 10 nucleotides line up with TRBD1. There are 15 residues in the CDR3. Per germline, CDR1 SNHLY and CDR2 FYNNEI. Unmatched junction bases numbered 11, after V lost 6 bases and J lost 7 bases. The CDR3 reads CASRDRGAWLGEAFF. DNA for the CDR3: TGTGCCAGCAGGGACAGGGGGGCTTGGTTGGGTGAAGCTTTCTTT. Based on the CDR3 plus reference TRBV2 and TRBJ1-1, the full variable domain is EPEVTQTPSHQVTQMGQEVILRCVPISNHLYFYWYRQILGQKVEFLVSFYNNEISEKSEIFDDQFSVERPDGSNFTLKIRSTKLEDSAMYFCASRDRGAWLGEAFFGQGTRLTVV.

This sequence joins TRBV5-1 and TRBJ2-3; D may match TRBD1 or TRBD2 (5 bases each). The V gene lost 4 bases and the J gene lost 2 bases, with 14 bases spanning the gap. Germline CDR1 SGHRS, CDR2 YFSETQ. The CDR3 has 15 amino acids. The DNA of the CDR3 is TGCGCCAGCAGCCGGGACGGAACAAACACAGATACGCAGTATTTT. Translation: CASSRDGTNTDTQYF.

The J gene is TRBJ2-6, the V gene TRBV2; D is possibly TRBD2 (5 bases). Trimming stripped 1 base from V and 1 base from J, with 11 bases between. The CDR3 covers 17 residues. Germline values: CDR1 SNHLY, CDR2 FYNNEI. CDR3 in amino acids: CASSEGTGRSGANVLTF. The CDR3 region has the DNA TGTGCCAGCAGTGAAGGGACTGGGCGGTCTGGGGCCAACGTCCTGACTTTC.

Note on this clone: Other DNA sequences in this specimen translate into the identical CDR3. CDR3 loop: CASSDRNTGELFF. CDR3 nucleotides: TGTGCCAGCAGTGACAGGAACACCGGGGAGCTGTTTTTT. J is TRBJ2-2 and V is TRBV6-4; D remains unclear. The CDR3 extends over 13 amino acids. Germline V gene lookup returns CDR1 MRHNA and CDR2 SNTAGT. Trimming removed 2 bases at V and 1 base at J, with 2 bases between.

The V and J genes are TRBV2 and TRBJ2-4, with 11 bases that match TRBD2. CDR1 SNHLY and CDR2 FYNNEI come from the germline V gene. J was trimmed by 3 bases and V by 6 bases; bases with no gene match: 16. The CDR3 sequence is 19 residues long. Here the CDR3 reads CASRTSGSGSFLDKNIQYF. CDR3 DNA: TGTGCCAGCAGAACTAGCGGGAGTGGGAGCTTTCTAGACAAAAACATTCAGTACTTC.

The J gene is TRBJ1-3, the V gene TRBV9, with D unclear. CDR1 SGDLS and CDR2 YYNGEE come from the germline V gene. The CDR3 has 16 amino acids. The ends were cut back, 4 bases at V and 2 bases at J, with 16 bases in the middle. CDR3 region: CASSHYTEATGNTIYF. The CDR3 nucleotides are TGTGCCAGCAGCCACTACACTGAGGCTACTGGAAACACCATATATTTT.

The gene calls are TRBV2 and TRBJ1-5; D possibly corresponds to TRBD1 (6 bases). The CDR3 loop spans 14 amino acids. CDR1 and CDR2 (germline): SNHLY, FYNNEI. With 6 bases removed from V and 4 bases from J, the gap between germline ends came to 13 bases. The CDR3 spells CASRSQGPNQPQHF. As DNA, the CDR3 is TGTGCCAGCAGAAGCCAGGGGCCGAATCAGCCCCAGCATTTT. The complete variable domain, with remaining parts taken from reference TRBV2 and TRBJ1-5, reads EPEVTQTPSHQVTQMGQEVILRCVPISNHLYFYWYRQILGQKVEFLVSFYNNEISEKSEIFDDQFSVERPDGSNFTLKIRSTKLEDSAMYFCASRSQGPNQPQHFGDGTRLSIL.

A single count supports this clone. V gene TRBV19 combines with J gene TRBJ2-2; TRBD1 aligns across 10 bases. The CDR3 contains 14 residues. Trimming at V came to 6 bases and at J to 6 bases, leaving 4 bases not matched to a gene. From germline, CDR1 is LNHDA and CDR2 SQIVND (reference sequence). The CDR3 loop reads CASRDRGFSGELFF. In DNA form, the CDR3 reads TGTGCCAGTAGGGACAGGGGGTTCTCCGGGGAGCTGTTTTTT.

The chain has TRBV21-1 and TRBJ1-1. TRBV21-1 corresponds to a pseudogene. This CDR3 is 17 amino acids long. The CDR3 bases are TGTGCCAGCAGCAAAGGAGTATTGGGGAAGATGAACACTGAAGCTTTCTTT. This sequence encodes CASSKGVLGKMNTEAFF.

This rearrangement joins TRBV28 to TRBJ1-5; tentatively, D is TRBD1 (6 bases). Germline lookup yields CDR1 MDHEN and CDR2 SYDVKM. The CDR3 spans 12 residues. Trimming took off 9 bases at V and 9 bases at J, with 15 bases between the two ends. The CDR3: CASQGPGLPQHF. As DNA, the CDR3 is TGTGCCAGTCAGGGGCCGGGACTGCCCCAGCATTTT. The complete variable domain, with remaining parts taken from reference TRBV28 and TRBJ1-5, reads DVKVTQSSRYLVKRTGEKVFLECVQDMDHENMFWYRQDPGLGLRLIYFSYDVKMKEKGDIPEGYSVSREKKERFSLILESASTNQTSMYLCASQGPGLPQHFGDGTRLSIL.

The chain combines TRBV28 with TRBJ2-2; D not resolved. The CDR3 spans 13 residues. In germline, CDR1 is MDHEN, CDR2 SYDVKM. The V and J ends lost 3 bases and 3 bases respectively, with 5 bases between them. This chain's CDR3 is CASSFLYTGELFF. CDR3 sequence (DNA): TGTGCCAGCAGTTTCCTTTACACCGGGGAGCTGTTTTTT.

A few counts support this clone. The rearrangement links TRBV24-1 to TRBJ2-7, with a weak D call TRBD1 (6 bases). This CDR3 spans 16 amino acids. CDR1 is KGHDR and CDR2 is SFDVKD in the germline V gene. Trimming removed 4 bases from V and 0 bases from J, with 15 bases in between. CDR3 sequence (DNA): TGTGCCACCAGTGACCCCGGACAGCGCTACTCCTACGAGCAGTACGTC. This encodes CATSDPGQRYSYEQYV.

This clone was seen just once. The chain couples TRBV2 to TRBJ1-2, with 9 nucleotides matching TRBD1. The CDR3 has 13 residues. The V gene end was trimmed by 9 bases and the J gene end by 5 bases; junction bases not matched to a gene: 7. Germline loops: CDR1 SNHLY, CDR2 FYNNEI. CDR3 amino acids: CARGQGGWYGYTF. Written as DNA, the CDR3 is TGTGCCAGGGGACAGGGAGGATGGTATGGCTACACCTTC.

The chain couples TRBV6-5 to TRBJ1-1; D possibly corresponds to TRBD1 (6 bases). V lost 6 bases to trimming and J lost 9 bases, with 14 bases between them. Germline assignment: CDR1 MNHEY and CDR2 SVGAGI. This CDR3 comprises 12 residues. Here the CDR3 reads CASRDAGGQAFF. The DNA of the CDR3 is TGTGCCAGCAGAGACGCCGGGGGGCAAGCTTTCTTT.

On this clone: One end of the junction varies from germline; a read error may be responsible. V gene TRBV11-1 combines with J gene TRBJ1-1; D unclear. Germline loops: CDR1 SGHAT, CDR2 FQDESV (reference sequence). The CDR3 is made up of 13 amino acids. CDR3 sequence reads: CASSLESNSEAFF. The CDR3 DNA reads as TGTGCCAGCAGCTTAGAGTCTAACAGTGAAGCTTTCTTT.

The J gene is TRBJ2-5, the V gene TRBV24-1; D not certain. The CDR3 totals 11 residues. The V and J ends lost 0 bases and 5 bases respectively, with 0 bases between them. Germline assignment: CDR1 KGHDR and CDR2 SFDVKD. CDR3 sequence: CATSDLETQYF. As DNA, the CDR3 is TGTGCCACCAGTGATTTGGAGACCCAGTACTTC.

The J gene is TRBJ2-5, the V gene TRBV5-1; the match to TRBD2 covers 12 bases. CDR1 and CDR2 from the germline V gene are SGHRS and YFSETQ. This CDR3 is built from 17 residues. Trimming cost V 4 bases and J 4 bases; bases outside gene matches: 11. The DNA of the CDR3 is TGCGCCAGCAGCCATCCTGAGACTAGCGGGAGTTCAGAGACCCAGTACTTC. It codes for CASSHPETSGSSETQYF.

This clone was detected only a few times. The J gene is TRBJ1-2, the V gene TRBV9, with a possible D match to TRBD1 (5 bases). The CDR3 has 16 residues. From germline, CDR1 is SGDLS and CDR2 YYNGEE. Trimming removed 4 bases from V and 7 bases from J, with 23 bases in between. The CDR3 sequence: CASSRSGAMRLSGYTF. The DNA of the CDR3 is TGTGCCAGCAGCCGTTCCGGGGCAATGAGATTGAGTGGCTACACCTTC.

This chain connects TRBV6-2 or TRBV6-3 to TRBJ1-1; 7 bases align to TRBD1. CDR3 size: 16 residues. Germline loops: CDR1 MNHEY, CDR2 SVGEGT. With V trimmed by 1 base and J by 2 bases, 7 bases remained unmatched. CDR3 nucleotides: TGTGCCAGCAGTTACTTTTCCTGGACAGGCAACACTGAAGCTTTCTTT. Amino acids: CASSYFSWTGNTEAFF.

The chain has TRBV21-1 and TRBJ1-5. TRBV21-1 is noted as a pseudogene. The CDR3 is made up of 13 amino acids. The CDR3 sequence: CAINSYSNQPQHF. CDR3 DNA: TGTGCCATCAACTCCTATAGCAATCAGCCCCAGCATTTT.